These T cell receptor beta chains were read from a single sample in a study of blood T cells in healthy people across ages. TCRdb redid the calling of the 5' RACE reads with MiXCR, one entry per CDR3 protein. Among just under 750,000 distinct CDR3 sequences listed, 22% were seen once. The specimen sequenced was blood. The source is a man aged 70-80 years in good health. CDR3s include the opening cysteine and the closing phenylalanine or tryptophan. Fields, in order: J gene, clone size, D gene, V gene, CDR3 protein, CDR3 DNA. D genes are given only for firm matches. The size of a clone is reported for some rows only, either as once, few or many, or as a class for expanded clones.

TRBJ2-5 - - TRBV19 CASSSWTTETQYF TGTGCCAGTAGTTCTTGGACCACGGAGACCCAGTACTTC
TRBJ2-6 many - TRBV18 CASSLFSGANVLTF TGTGCCAGCTCATTATTCTCTGGGGCCAACGTCCTGACTTTC
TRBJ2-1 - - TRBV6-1 CASGPSSYNEQFF TGTGCCAGCGGCCCGAGCTCCTACAATGAGCAGTTCTTC
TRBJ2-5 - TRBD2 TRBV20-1 CSARDSGLESQTQYF TGCAGTGCTAGAGATTCTGGACTAGAGTCCCAGACCCAGTACTTC
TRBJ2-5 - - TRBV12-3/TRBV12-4 CASSFVGGAAGETQYF TGTGCCAGCAGTTTTGTTGGGGGGGCAGCCGGGGAGACCCAGTACTTC
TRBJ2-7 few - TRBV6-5 CASSYSQGIYEQYF TGTGCCAGCAGTTACTCGCAGGGGATCTACGAGCAGTACTTC
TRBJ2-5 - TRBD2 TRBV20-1 CSASTSGEETQYF TGCAGTGCTTCGACTAGCGGGGAAGAGACCCAGTACTTC
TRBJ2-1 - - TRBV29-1 CSVRVKASSYNEQFF TGCAGCGTGAGGGTTAAAGCGAGCTCCTACAATGAGCAGTTCTTC
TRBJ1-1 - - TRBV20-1 CSADMVGGNTEAFF TGCAGTGCTGACATGGTCGGGGGGAACACTGAAGCTTTCTTT
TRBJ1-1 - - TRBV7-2 CASRPPANTEAFF TGTGCCAGCAGACCGCCCGCGAACACTGAAGCTTTCTTT
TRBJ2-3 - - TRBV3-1 CASSQPKQGGTDTQYF TGTGCCAGCAGCCAACCCAAACAGGGGGGGACAGATACGCAGTATTTT
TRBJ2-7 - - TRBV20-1 CSGINFYEQYF TGCAGTGGGATTAATTTCTACGAGCAGTACTTC
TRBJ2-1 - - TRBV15 CATSRAWASISYNEQFF TGTGCCACCAGCAGAGCGTGGGCTAGTATTTCCTACAATGAGCAGTTCTTC
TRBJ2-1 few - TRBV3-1 CASSQVYSEQFF TGTGCCAGCAGCCAGGTCTACAGTGAGCAGTTCTTC
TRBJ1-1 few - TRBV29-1 CGVSDGNTEAFF TGCGGCGTTTCGGACGGGAACACTGAAGCTTTCTTT
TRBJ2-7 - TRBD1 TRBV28 CASTLGGTGATFEQYF TGTGCCAGCACCCTAGGGGGGACAGGGGCCACCTTCGAGCAGTACTTC
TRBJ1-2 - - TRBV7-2 CASSSEGVWDMSF TGTGCCAGCAGCTCCGAAGGGGTCTGGGATATGTCCTTC
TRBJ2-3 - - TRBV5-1 CASSVDILVEDTQYF TGCGCCAGCAGCGTGGATATACTGGTGGAAGATACGCAGTATTTT
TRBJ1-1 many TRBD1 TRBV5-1 CASSGQGAGTEAFF TGCGCCAGCAGCGGACAGGGGGCAGGCACTGAAGCTTTCTTT
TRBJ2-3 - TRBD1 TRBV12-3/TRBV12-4 CASSFTGGWVTDTQYF TGTGCCAGCAGCTTTACAGGGGGCTGGGTCACAGATACGCAGTATTTT
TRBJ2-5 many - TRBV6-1 CASSRTGNGQETQYF TGTGCCAGCAGTCGTACAGGGAATGGACAAGAGACCCAGTACTTC
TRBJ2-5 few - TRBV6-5 CASNRNGVQETQYF TGTGCCAGCAATCGGAATGGCGTGCAAGAGACCCAGTACTTC
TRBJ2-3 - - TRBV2 CASSRLSGDSATQYF TGTGCCAGCAGTCGTCTTAGCGGGGACAGTGCTACGCAGTATTTT
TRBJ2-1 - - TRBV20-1 CSARDRSGSYNEQFF TGCAGTGCTAGAGATCGGTCGGGGAGTTACAATGAGCAGTTCTTC
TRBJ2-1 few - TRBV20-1 CSARGTIYNEQFF TGCAGTGCCAGAGGAACCATTTACAATGAGCAGTTCTTC
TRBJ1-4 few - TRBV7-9 CASSLGVTVNEKLFF TGTGCCAGCAGCTTAGGTGTGACAGTTAATGAAAAACTGTTTTTT
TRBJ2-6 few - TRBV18 CASSPGVAGANVLTF TGTGCCAGCTCACCAGGGGTGGCTGGGGCCAACGTCCTGACTTTC
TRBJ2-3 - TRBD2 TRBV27 CANRRLAGRTDTQYF TGTGCCAACAGACGACTAGCGGGACGCACAGATACGCAGTATTTT
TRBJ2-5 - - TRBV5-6 CASSLPPQETQYF TGTGCCAGCAGCCTCCCCCCCCAAGAGACCCAGTACTTC
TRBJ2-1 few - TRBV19 CASSITTGRGRVEQFF TGTGCCAGTAGTATAACCACGGGCAGGGGTAGGGTCGAGCAGTTCTTC
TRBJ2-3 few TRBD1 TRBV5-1 CASSLQTGDGDTQYF TGCGCCAGCAGCCTACAGACAGGGGACGGCGATACGCAGTATTTT
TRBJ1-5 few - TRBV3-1 CASSQGAGINQPQHF TGTGCCAGCAGCCAAGGGGCAGGGATCAATCAGCCCCAGCATTTT
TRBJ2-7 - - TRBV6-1 CASSTGLQVQYF TGTGCCAGCAGCACGGGACTCCAGGTGCAGTACTTC
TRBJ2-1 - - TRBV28 CASSVYRDGYNEQFF TGTGCCAGCAGCGTTTACAGGGATGGGTACAATGAGCAGTTCTTC
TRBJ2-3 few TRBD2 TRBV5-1 CASSFFGAGDTDTQYF TGCGCCAGCAGCTTTTTTGGAGCGGGGGACACAGATACGCAGTATTTT
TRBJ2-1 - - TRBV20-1 CSARAGEGLNEQFF TGCAGTGCTAGAGCGGGAGAGGGGCTCAATGAGCAGTTCTTC
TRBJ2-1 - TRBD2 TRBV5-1 CASSFELAGVDEQFF TGCGCCAGCAGCTTTGAACTAGCGGGAGTTGATGAGCAGTTCTTC
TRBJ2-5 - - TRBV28 CASSFMRQRVQETQYF TGTGCCAGCAGTTTTATGAGACAGAGGGTTCAAGAGACCCAGTACTTC
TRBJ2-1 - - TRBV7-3 CASSLMSANNEQFF TGTGCCAGCAGCTTAATGAGTGCAAACAATGAGCAGTTCTTC
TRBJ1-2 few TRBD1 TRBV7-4 CASSAKTGTDGYTF TGTGCCAGCAGCGCAAAGACAGGGACCGATGGCTACACCTTC
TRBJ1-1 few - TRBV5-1 CASRDGANVNTEAFF TGCGCCAGCAGGGATGGAGCCAACGTAAACACTGAAGCTTTCTTT
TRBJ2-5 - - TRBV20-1 CSAHKPGGKGETQYF TGCAGTGCACATAAGCCGGGCGGGAAAGGGGAGACCCAGTACTTC
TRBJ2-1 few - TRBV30 CAWSTSSYNEQFF TGTGCCTGGAGTACTTCTTCCTACAATGAGCAGTTCTTC
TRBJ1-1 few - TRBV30 CAWSSAAGTSAFF TGTGCCTGGAGTTCCGCGGCGGGGACTTCGGCTTTCTTT
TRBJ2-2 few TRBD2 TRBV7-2 CASSWSGGYTGELFF TGTGCCAGCAGCTGGAGCGGGGGATACACCGGGGAGCTGTTTTTT
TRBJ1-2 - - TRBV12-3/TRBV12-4 CASGLQLSYGYTF TGTGCCTCCGGGCTCCAGCTTAGCTATGGCTACACCTTC
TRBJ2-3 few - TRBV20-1 CSATFSDTQYF TGCAGTGCTACCTTCTCAGATACGCAGTATTTT
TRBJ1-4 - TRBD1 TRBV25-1 CASSPVTGAQKLFF TGTGCCAGCAGTCCCGTGACAGGGGCCCAGAAACTGTTTTTT
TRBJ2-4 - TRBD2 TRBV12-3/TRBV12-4 CASTQGSGGHIQYF TGTGCCAGCACCCAAGGGAGCGGGGGCCACATTCAGTACTTC
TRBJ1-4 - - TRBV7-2 CASRGRVGSTNEKLFF TGTGCCAGCCGGGGCCGTGTAGGATCAACTAATGAAAAACTGTTTTTT